This T cell receptor (beta chain) was sequenced in a study of Ad26.COV2.S vaccination and SARS-CoV-2 variants. Data came from immunoSEQ multiplex PCR; TCRdb stores just in-frame clones and leaves some out. Counted here are 87,000 or so clones, less than 85% occurring once; the ten biggest clones make up about 15%. On this clone: Its target is unknown.

General study findings and limits: Comparable non-spike TCR breadth was observed in vaccine and placebo recipients. Higher spike-specific TCR breadth was found in vaccine recipients than in placebo recipients. It is possible that the TCR breadth and depth analyses underestimated the total T cell responses. Substantial breadth was reportedly displayed by spike-specific CD8+ and CD4+ T cell responses after vaccination.

There are 11 residues in the CDR3. Germline V lookup: CDR1 DFQATT, CDR2 SNEGSKA (reference sequence). V was trimmed by 1 base and J by 10 bases, leaving 8 bases between them. Sequenced here: peripheral blood, sampled after recovery from COVID-19. The genes are TRBV20-1 and TRBJ2-1; no clear D gene. The sequence came from a human donor who had recovered from COVID-19. In DNA form, the CDR3 reads TGCAGTGCTAGAGTGATGGAGGAGCAGTTCTTC. Amino acids: CSARVMEEQFF.